This T cell receptor beta chain appears in the sequencing data of a study of blood T cell repertoires in COVID-19. About the study: In each case, the material was cDNA or gDNA derived from T cells, B-cell-depleted T cells, or PBMCs.

As handled by the study authors: Counts of nucleated cells, estimated from reference gene primer amplification, were obtained. Assay: immunoSEQ multiplex PCR; the TCRdb copy retains only in-frame clones and omits some. The V and J calls and the clone size are those of that table, but D and trimming were determined from the DNA. The profile shows 180,000 or so clones, more than 75% of them singletons. CDR3 length: 15 amino acids. Trimming removed 4 bases at V and 7 bases at J, with 16 bases between. Germline loops: CDR1 ENHRY, CDR2 SYGVKD. This rearrangement joins TRBV10-3 to TRBJ1-4; D possibly corresponds to TRBD1 (6 bases). Input material: peripheral blood. The receptor's source is a woman aged 45-65 years with active or convalescent COVID-19. CDR3 loop: CAISGATGPIEKLFF. CDR3 nucleotides: TGTGCCATCAGTGGAGCAACAGGGCCTATTGAAAAACTGTTTTTT.